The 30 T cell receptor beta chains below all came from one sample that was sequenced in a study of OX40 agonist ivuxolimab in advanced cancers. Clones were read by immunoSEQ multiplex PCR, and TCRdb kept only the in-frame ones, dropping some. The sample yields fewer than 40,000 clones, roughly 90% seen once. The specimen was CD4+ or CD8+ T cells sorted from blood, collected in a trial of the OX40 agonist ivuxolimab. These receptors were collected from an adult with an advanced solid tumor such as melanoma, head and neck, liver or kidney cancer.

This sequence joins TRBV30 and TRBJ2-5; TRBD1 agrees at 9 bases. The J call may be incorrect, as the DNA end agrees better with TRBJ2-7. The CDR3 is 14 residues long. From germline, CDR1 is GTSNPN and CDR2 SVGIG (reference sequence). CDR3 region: CAWSAGTGRYEQYF. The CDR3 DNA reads TGTGCCTGGAGTGCTGGGACAGGGAGGTACGAGCAGTACTTC.

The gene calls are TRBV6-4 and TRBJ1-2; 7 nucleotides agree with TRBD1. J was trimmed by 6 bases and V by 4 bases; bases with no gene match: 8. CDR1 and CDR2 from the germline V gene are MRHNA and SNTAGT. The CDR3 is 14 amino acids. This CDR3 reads CASSAASGTDGYTF. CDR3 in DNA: TGTGCCAGCAGTGCCGCGTCCGGGACAGATGGCTACACCTTC.

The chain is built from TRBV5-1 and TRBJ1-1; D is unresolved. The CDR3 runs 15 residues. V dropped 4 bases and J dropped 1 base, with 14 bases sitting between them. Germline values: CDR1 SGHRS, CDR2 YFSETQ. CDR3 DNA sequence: TGCGCCAGCAGCCCGGAGGCTAACAGGAACACTGAAGCTTTCTTT. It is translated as CASSPEANRNTEAFF. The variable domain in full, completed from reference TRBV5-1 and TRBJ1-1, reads KAGVTQTPRYLIKTRGQQVTLSCSPISGHRSVSWYQQTPGQGLQFLFEYFSETQRNKGNFPGRFSGRQFSNSRSEMNVSTLELGDSALYLCASSPEANRNTEAFFGQGTRLTVV.

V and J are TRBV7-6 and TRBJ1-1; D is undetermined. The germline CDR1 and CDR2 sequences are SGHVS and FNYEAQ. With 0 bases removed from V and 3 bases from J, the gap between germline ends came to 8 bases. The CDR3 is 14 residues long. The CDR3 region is CASSLAAEDTEAFF. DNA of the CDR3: TGTGCCAGCAGCTTAGCCGCGGAAGACACTGAAGCTTTCTTT.

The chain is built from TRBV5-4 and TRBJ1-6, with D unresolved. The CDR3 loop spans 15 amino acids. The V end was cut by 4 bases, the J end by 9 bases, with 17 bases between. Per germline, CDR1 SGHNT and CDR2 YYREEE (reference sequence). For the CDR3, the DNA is TGTGCCAGCAGCCTGACGGATGATTCCTTTTCACCCCTCCACTTT. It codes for CASSLTDDSFSPLHF.

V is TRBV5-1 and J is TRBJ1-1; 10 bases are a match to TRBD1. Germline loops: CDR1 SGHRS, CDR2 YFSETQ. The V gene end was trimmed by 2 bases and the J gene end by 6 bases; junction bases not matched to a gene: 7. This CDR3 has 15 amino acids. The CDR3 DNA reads TGCGCCAGCAGCTTCGGACAGGGGGATATCGCTGAAGCTTTCTTT. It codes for CASSFGQGDIAEAFF. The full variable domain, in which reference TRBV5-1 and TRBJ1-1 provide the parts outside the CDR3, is KAGVTQTPRYLIKTRGQQVTLSCSPISGHRSVSWYQQTPGQGLQFLFEYFSETQRNKGNFPGRFSGRQFSNSRSEMNVSTLELGDSALYLCASSFGQGDIAEAFFGQGTRLTVV.

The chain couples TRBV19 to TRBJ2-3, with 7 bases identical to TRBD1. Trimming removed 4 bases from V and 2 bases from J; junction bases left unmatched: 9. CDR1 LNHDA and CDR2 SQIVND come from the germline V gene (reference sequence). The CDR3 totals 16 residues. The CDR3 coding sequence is TGTGCCAGTAGTACAGCAGGGGGTGTCTACACAGATACGCAGTATTTT. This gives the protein CASSTAGGVYTDTQYF.

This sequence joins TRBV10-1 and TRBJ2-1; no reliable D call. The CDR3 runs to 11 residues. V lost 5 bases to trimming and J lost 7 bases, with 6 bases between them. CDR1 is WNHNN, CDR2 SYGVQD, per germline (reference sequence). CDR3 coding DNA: TGCGCCAGCAGTCAAGGAAATGAGCAGTTCTTC. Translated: CASSQGNEQFF.

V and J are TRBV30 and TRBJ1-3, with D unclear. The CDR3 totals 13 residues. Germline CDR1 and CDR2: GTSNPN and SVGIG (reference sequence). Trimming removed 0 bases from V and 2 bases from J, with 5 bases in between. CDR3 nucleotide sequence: TGTGCCTGGAGTGTAATTGCTGGAAACACCATATATTTT. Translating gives CAWSVIAGNTIYF. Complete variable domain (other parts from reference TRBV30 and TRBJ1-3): SQTIHQWPATLVQPVGSPLSLECTVEGTSNPNLYWYRQAAGRGLQLLFYSVGIGQISSEVPQNLSASRPQDRQFILSSKKLLLSDSGFYLCAWSVIAGNTIYFGEGSWLTVV.

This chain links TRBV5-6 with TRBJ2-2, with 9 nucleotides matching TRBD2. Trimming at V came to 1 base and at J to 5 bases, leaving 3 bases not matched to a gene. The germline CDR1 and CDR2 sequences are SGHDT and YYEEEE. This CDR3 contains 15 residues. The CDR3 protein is CASSLLAGATGELFF. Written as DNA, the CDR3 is TGTGCCAGCAGCTTGTTAGCGGGGGCAACCGGGGAGCTGTTTTTT.

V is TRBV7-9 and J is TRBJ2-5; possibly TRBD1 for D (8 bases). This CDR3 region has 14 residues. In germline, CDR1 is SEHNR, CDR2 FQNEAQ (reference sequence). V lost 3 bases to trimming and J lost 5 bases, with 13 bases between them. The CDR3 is CASSFTGGAETQYF. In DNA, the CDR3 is TGTGCCAGCAGCTTCACAGGGGGGGCGGAGACCCAGTACTTC.

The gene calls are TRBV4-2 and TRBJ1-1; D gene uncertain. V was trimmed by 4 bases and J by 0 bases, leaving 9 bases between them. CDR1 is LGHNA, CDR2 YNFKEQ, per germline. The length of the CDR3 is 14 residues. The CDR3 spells CASSPIDLNTEAFF. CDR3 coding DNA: TGTGCCAGCAGCCCAATCGACTTGAACACTGAAGCTTTCTTT.

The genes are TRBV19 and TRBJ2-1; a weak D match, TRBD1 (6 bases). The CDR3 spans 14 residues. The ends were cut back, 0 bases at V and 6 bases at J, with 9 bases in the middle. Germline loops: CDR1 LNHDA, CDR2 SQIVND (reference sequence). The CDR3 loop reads CASSIEGRGNEQFF. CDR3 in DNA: TGTGCCAGTAGTATAGAAGGCAGGGGCAATGAGCAGTTCTTC.

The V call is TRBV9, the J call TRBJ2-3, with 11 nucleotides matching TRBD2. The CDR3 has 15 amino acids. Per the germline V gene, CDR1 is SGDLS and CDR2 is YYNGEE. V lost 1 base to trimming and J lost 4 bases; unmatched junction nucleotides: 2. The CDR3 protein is CASSVTSGGADTQYF. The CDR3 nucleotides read TGTGCCAGCAGCGTAACTAGCGGGGGTGCAGATACGCAGTATTTT.

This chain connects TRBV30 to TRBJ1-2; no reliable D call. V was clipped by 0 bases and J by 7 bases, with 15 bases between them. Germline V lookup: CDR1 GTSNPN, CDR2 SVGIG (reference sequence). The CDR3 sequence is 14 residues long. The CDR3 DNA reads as TGTGCCTGGAGTGTAGGGTCCGGCTTGGGTGGCTACACCTTC. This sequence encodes CAWSVGSGLGGYTF.

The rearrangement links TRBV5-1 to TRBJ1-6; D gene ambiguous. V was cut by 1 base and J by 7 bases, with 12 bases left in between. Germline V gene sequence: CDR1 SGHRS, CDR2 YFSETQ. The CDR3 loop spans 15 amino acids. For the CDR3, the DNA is TGCGCCAGCAGCTTGTTGGCAGCTGCCAATTCACCCCTCCACTTT. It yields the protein CASSLLAAANSPLHF.

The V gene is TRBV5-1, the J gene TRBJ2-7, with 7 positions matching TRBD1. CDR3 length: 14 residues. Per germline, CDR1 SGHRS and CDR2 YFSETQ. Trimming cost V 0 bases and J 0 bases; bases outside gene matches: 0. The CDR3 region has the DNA TGCGCCAGCAGCTTGGGGGACAGCTCCTACGAGCAGTACTTC. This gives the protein CASSLGDSSYEQYF.

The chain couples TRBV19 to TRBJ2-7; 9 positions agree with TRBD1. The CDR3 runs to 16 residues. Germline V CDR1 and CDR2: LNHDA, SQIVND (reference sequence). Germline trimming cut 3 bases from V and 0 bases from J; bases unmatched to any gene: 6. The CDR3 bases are TGTGCCAGTAGTATTACAGGGGGCCGCGGCTCCTACGAGCAGTACTTC. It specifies CASSITGGRGSYEQYF.

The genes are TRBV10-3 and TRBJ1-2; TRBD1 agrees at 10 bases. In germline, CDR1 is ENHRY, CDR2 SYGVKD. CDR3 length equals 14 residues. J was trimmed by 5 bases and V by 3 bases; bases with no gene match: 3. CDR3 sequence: CAISDRQGAYGYTF. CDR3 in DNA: TGTGCCATCAGTGACAGACAGGGGGCTTATGGCTACACCTTC.

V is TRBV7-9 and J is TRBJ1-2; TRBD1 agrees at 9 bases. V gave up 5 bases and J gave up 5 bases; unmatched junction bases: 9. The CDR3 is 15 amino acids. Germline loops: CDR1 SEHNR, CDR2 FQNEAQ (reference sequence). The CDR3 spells CASSPTGTGWYGYTF. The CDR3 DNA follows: TGTGCCAGCAGCCCAACCGGGACAGGGTGGTATGGCTACACCTTC.

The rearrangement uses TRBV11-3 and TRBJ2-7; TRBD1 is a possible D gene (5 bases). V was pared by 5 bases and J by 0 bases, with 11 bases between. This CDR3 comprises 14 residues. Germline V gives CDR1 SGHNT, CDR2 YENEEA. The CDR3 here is CASSQTESSYEQYF. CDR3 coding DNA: TGTGCCAGCAGCCAGACAGAGAGCTCCTACGAGCAGTACTTC.

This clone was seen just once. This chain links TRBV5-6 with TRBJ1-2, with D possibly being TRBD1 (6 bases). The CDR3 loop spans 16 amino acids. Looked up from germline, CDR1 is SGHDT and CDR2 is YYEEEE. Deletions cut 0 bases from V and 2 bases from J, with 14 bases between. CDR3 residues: CASSLDGGLKNYGYTF. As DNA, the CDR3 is TGTGCCAGCAGCTTGGACGGGGGGCTAAAAAACTATGGCTACACCTTC. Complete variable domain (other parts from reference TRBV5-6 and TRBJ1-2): DAGVTQSPTHLIKTRGQQVTLRCSPKSGHDTVSWYQQALGQGPQFIFQYYEEEERQRGNFPDRFSGHQFPNYSSELNVNALLLGDSALYLCASSLDGGLKNYGYTFGSGTRLTVV.

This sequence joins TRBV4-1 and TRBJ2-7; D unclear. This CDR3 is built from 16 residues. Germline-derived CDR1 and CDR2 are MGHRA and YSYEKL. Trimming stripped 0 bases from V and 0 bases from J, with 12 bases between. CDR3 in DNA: TGCGCCAGCAGCCAAGATATAGGGCGAAGCTCCTACGAGCAGTACTTC. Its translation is CASSQDIGRSSYEQYF.

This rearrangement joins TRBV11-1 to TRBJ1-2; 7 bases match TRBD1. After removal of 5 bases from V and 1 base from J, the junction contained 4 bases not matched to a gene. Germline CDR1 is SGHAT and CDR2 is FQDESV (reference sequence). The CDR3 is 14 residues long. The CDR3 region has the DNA TGTGCCAGCAGCCGGACAGGATATAACTATGGCTACACCTTC. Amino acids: CASSRTGYNYGYTF.

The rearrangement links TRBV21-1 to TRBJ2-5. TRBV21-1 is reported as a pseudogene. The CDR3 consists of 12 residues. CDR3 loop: CASGGMEETQYF. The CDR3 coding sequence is TGTGCCAGCGGGGGAATGGAAGAGACCCAGTACTTC.

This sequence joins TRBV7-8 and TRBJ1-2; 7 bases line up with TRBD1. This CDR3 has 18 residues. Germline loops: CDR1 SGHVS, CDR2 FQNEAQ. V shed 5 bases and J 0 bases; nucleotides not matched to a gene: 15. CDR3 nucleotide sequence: TGTGCCAGCAGCCGTAAAGACAGGGAAATTTTAGCTAACTATGGCTACACCTTC. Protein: CASSRKDREILANYGYTF.

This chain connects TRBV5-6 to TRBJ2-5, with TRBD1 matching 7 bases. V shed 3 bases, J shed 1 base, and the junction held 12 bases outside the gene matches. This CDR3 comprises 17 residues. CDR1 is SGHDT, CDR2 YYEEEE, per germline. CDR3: CASSSRYDRAIQETQYF. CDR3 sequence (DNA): TGTGCCAGCAGCTCGCGGTACGACAGGGCCATCCAAGAGACCCAGTACTTC.

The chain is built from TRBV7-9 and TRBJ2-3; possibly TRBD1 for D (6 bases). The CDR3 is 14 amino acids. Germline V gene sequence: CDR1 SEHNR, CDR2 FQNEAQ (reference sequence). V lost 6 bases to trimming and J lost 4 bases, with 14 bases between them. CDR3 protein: CASRPRTASDTQYF. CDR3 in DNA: TGTGCCAGCAGACCCCGGACAGCCTCAGATACGCAGTATTTT.

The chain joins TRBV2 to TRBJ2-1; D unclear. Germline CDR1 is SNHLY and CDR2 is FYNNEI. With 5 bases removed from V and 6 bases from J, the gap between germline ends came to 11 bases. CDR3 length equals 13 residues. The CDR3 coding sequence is TGTGCCAGCAGTAGCAACACGGGCAATGAGCAGTTCTTC. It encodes CASSSNTGNEQFF.

CDR3: CASSQDRNYGYTF. The CDR3 coding sequence is TGCGCCAGCAGCCAGGACAGGAACTATGGCTACACCTTC. The chain has TRBV5-1 and TRBJ1-2, with 7 bases fitting TRBD1. The CDR3 is made up of 13 amino acids. Trimming at V came to 4 bases and at J to 2 bases, leaving 2 bases not matched to a gene. Germline-derived CDR1 and CDR2 are SGHRS and YFSETQ.